The clone carrying this T cell receptor beta chain was seen repeatedly, ten times or more. Its antigen remains unknown. The data were taken from a study of CD8 T cells in ankylosing spondylitis. Study-level findings and limits: Matched synovial fluid from ankylosing spondylitis patients was reported to be enriched for disease-linked clones. Clones linked with disease were CD8+ and fairly uncommon in the peripheral blood. It appeared that ankylosing spondylitis blood was characterized by a TCR beta motif of eight highly homologous variants. Some motif variants were previously reported in reactive arthritis synovial fluid and blood.

In making TCR beta libraries, quantitative 5'-RACE with molecular barcodes was used. Using its own MiXCR run on the 5' RACE reads, TCRdb lists one record per CDR3 protein. The table includes 700,000 to 1,000,000 distinct CDR3 sequences, 12% detected once. The ends lost 3 bases at V and 9 bases at J; junction bases unmatched: 4. The germline V gene encodes CDR1 KGHDR and CDR2 SFDVKD. The CDR3 has 16 amino acids. Source material: blood, either unsorted or a sorted T cell fraction (not recorded which). J is TRBJ2-1 and V is TRBV24-1; 16 bases are a match to TRBD2. The TCR sequence derives from a male donor with ankylosing spondylitis. For the CDR3, the DNA is TGTGCCACCAGTGATCCGGGACTAGCGGGAGGGGGTGAGCAGTTCTTC. Its protein product is CATSDPGLAGGGEQFF.